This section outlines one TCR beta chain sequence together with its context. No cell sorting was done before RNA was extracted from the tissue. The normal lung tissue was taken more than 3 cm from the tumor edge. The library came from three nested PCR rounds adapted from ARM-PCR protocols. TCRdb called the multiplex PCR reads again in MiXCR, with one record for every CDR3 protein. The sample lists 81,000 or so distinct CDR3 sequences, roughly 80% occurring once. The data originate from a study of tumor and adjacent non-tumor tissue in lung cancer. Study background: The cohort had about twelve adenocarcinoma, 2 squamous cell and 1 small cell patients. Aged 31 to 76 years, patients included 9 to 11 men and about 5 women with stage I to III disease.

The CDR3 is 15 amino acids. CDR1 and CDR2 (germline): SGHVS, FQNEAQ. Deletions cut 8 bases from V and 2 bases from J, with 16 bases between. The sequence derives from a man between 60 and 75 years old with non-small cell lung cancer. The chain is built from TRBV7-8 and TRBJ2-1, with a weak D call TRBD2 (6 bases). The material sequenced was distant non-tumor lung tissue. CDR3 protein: CASYSPGGAYNEQFF. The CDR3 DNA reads TGTGCCAGCTATTCCCCCGGGGGAGCCTACAATGAGCAGTTCTTC.